This TCR beta chain was retrieved from a study of blood T cell repertoires in COVID-19. Study at large: Samples representing acute and convalescent COVID-19 were sourced from the United States, Italy and Spain.

Participants' own reports of clinical history determined their cohort assignment. Before being deemed recovered, Cohort 3 donors had two negative PCRs, clearance, or symptom resolution. As handled by the study authors: Cell counts per sample came from amplifying reference gene primers. Profiling relied on immunoSEQ multiplex PCR, and the TCRdb table lists in-frame clones only, not all of them. The V and J calls and the clone size are those of that table, but D and trimming were determined from the DNA. The repertoire includes roughly 220,000 clones, approximately 82% of them detected once, and 15% sits in the top ten. This CDR3 has 12 amino acids. With 3 bases removed from V and 7 bases from J, the gap between germline ends came to 9 bases. Germline V gene sequence: CDR1 MDHEN, CDR2 SYDVKM.

The source material was PBMCs or T cells enriched from blood (not recorded which). This chain uses TRBV28 with TRBJ1-2, with D perhaps TRBD1 (5 bases). This clonotype was obtained from a man aged 40-55 years who had recovered from COVID-19. The CDR3 protein is CASSLTVTGYTF. DNA of the CDR3: TGTGCCAGCAGTTTGACAGTGACTGGCTACACCTTC.